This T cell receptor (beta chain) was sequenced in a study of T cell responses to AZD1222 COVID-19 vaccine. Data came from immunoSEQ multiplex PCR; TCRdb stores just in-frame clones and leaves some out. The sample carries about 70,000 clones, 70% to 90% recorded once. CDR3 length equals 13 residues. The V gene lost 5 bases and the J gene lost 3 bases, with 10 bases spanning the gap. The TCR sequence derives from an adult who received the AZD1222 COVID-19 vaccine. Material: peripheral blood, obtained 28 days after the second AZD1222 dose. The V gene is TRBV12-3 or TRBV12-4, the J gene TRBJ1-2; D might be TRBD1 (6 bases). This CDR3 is CASSRQAHYGYTF. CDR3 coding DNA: TGTGCCAGCAGTCGACAGGCGCACTATGGCTACACCTTC.